This T cell receptor (beta chain) was sequenced in a study of regulatory T cells in long-lasting Graves disease. The time point is: newly diagnosed GD, antithyroid drugs for less than 3 months. Scientists built the TCR library using RNA that was extracted from PBMCs. Building of the TCR beta libraries involved iRepertoire HTBI primers and Arm-PCR of CDR3 regions. TCRdb itself ran the multiplex PCR reads through MiXCR, one entry per CDR3 protein. The sample lists 400,000 to 500,000 distinct CDR3 sequences, approximately 15% occurring once. Ten or more counts support this clonotype. The CDR3 has 17 residues. Germline V gene data show CDR1 as ENHRY and CDR2 as SYGVKD. Between the trimmed V and J ends, which lost 2 bases and 5 bases, there was a span of 22 bases. These same records also appear under a second study, on T cells in Graves' hyperthyroidism and ophthalmopathy.

This sample comprised peripheral blood mononuclear cells (PBMCs), obtained at new diagnosis, from a patient treated with antithyroid drugs. The sequence was collected from a woman in her 30s with Graves disease. V and J are TRBV10-3 and TRBJ2-7, with D perhaps matching TRBD1 (6 bases). CDR3 in DNA: TGTGCCATCAGTGAGCCCGGCTCCCTGACAGGTCCCCACGAGCAGTACTTC. Protein product: CAISEPGSLTGPHEQYF.